One sample yielded the 22 T cell receptor beta chains listed below, sequenced in a study of shared clonotypes between healthy human individuals. TCRdb keeps only in-frame clones here, not all; method: immunoSEQ multiplex PCR. The top ten hold over 10% of the sample, which has fewer than 650,000 clones, 75% to 85% seen once. What was sequenced was PBMCs. The source of these receptors is a middle-aged woman in good health. Some clones in this sample may be carry-over from other donors' samples.

This chain connects TRBV5-4 to TRBJ2-5; 10 bases map to TRBD2. The CDR3 runs 16 residues. With 3 bases clipped from V and 5 bases from J, the junction kept 10 bases outside the gene matches. Germline values: CDR1 SGHNT, CDR2 YYREEE (reference sequence). CDR3 nucleotides: TGTGCCAGCAGCTCGACTGAAGCGGGAGGGAGGGAGACCCAGTACTTC. It encodes CASSSTEAGGRETQYF.

The V call is TRBV7-2, the J call TRBJ1-3; no firm D call. The CDR3 has 14 residues. In germline, CDR1 is SGHTA, CDR2 FQGNSA. V dropped 0 bases and J dropped 1 base, with 4 bases sitting between them. The CDR3 nucleotides read TGTGCCAGCAGCTTAGCGCGGTCTGGAAACACCATATATTTT. Its protein is CASSLARSGNTIYF.

The J gene is TRBJ2-5, the V gene TRBV5-1; possible D gene TRBD1, 5 bases. Trimming cost V 2 bases and J 3 bases, with 5 bases left between them. Germline lookup yields CDR1 SGHRS and CDR2 YFSETQ. This CDR3 is built from 12 residues. CDR3 protein: CASSLQEETQYF. The CDR3, as DNA: TGCGCCAGCAGCTTACAGGAAGAGACCCAGTACTTC.

CDR3 nucleotides: TGTGCCAGCAGTGAAATCTCGGGGCGCAGCAATCAGCCCCAGCATTTT. Translating it yields CASSEISGRSNQPQHF. The chain joins TRBV2 to TRBJ1-5, with D perhaps TRBD1 (5 bases). The CDR3 contains 16 residues. The V end was cut by 2 bases, the J end by 1 base, with 12 bases between. Germline lookup yields CDR1 SNHLY and CDR2 FYNNEI.

The genes are TRBV9 and TRBJ2-1; tentative D call: TRBD1 (6 bases). The CDR3 has 17 amino acids. From germline, CDR1 is SGDLS and CDR2 YYNGEE. Trimming pared 4 bases from V and 3 bases from J, leaving 20 bases between. Written as DNA, the CDR3 is TGTGCCAGCAGCTCACGCCCCTCGGGACAAATCTACAATGAGCAGTTCTTC. Translation: CASSSRPSGQIYNEQFF.

The sample holds a few counts of this clone. The chain recombines TRBV5-1 with TRBJ2-7, with D possibly called TRBD1 or TRBD2 (7 bases each). The CDR3 sequence is 14 residues long. Trimming stripped 2 bases from V and 5 bases from J, with 14 bases between. CDR1 is SGHRS and CDR2 is YFSETQ in the germline V gene. The CDR3: CASSLTAGGDEQYF. The DNA for the CDR3 is TGCGCCAGCAGCTTAACGGCAGGGGGGGACGAGCAGTACTTC. The entire variable domain, with the rest obtained from reference TRBV5-1 and TRBJ2-7, is as follows: KAGVTQTPRYLIKTRGQQVTLSCSPISGHRSVSWYQQTPGQGLQFLFEYFSETQRNKGNFPGRFSGRQFSNSRSEMNVSTLELGDSALYLCASSLTAGGDEQYFGPGTRLTVT.

Only one count was recorded for this clone. The genes are TRBV19 and TRBJ2-1; 9 nucleotides line up with TRBD2. The germline CDR1 and CDR2 sequences are LNHDA and SQIVND (reference sequence). This CDR3 comprises 14 residues. V was clipped by 5 bases and J by 6 bases; unmatched bases: 5. The CDR3, as DNA: TGTGCCAGTAGTGGGGCGGGAGGGCCCAATGAGCAGTTCTTC. This encodes CASSGAGGPNEQFF.

CDR3 loop: CASSLDPIRPGEQYF. DNA for the CDR3: TGTGCCAGCAGCTTGGACCCTATAAGGCCAGGGGAGCAGTACTTC. The genes are TRBV7-8 and TRBJ2-7; tentatively, D is TRBD1 (5 bases). CDR3 length: 15 residues. The V gene's germline CDR1 is SGHVS and CDR2 FQNEAQ. Trimming cost V 3 bases and J 7 bases, with 19 bases left between them.

This clone was seen more than once but under ten times. A single base separates this from a much larger clone, so it may be a read error. The chain joins TRBV27 to TRBJ1-4, with D possibly TRBD1 on 6 matching bases. Germline CDR1 reads MNHEY; CDR2 reads SMNVEV (reference sequence). The CDR3 length is 16 residues. The CDR3 region has the DNA TGTGCCAGCACTCTTTGGACAGCGGGAATAGATGAAGAACTGTTTTTT. It specifies CASTLWTAGIDEELFF.

The chain carries TRBV9 and TRBJ2-3; 11 bases fit TRBD2. The J segment lost 5 bases and the V segment lost 4 bases, leaving 3 bases of the junction unmatched. CDR1 and CDR2 (germline): SGDLS, YYNGEE. There are 14 residues in the CDR3. CDR3: CASSPGLAGDTQYF. The CDR3 DNA sequence: TGTGCCAGCAGCCCCGGACTAGCGGGAGATACGCAGTATTTT.

The CDR3 is CASSLDRGSNEQFF. As DNA, the CDR3 is TGTGCCAGCAGCTTAGATCGTGGGAGCAATGAGCAGTTCTTC. The chain carries TRBV11-2 and TRBJ2-1; D might be TRBD2 (5 bases). The V gene's germline CDR1 is SGHAT and CDR2 FQNNGV. Trimming shortened V by 0 bases and J by 6 bases, and 9 bases separated the two germline ends. This CDR3 comprises 14 residues.

This clone was detected a few times. The chain couples TRBV9 to TRBJ2-5, with 8 bases aligning to TRBD2. This CDR3 has 14 amino acids. The V segment lost 4 bases and the J segment 3 bases; nucleotides outside the gene matches: 5. The V gene's germline CDR1 is SGDLS and CDR2 YYNGEE. DNA of the CDR3: TGTGCCAGCAGCATCGGACTAGCCGAAGAGACCCAGTACTTC. As protein: CASSIGLAEETQYF.

This clone has only a few counts. The chain has TRBV7-9 and TRBJ2-5, with D tentatively TRBD1 (6 bases). Trimming pared 1 base from V and 5 bases from J, leaving 14 bases between. Germline V gene sequence: CDR1 SEHNR, CDR2 FQNEAQ (reference sequence). The CDR3 sequence is 15 residues long. The CDR3 loop is CASSLGDIGQETQYF. In nucleotides, the CDR3 is TGTGCCAGCAGCTTAGGGGACATTGGCCAGGAGACCCAGTACTTC.

About this clone itself: A far larger clone is a single base away, which makes a read error likely. At the DNA level, this CDR3 is encoded by other sequences in the same sample as well. The rearrangement uses TRBV6-5 and TRBJ1-4; TRBD1 aligns across 8 bases. The CDR3 totals 13 residues. Germline lookup yields CDR1 MNHEY and CDR2 SVGAGI. The CDR3 DNA sequence: TGCGCCAGCAGACAGGGGAATCGGGAAAAACTGTTTTTT. Encoded protein: CASRQGNREKLFF.

The gene calls are TRBV5-6 and TRBJ2-5; TRBD2 might be the D (6 bases). Per the germline V gene, CDR1 is SGHDT and CDR2 is YYEEEE. This CDR3 is built from 15 residues. Trimming stripped 5 bases from V and 5 bases from J, with 19 bases between. CDR3 protein: CASRLYGLWGETQYF. The CDR3 DNA follows: TGTGCCAGCAGACTCTACGGACTATGGGGGGAGACCCAGTACTTC.

This clone came up a few times. This sequence joins TRBV28 and TRBJ1-3; a weak D match, TRBD1 (5 bases). Trimming removed 4 bases from V and 2 bases from J, with 12 bases in between. The CDR3 has 15 amino acids. Germline V gene sequence: CDR1 MDHEN, CDR2 SYDVKM. Written as DNA, the CDR3 is TGTGCCAGCAGTTCCGGGACCGGGACTGGAAACACCATATATTTT. Translated: CASSSGTGTGNTIYF.

The rearrangement links TRBV7-2 to TRBJ2-7; 7 bases are a match to TRBD1. CDR1 is SGHTA, CDR2 FQGNSA, per germline. The CDR3 loop spans 14 amino acids. Trimming removed 3 bases from V and 1 base from J; junction bases left unmatched: 3. CDR3: CASSLDRRSYEQYF. The DNA for the CDR3 is TGTGCCAGCAGCTTGGACAGGAGGTCCTACGAGCAGTACTTC.

This clone was seen a handful of times. CDR3 DNA sequence: TGTGCCAGCAGCGAAAGGACTAGCGGAAACTACGAGCAGTACTTC. Its translation is CASSERTSGNYEQYF. The chain is built from TRBV2 and TRBJ2-7; 10 bases are shared with TRBD2. Germline assignment: CDR1 SNHLY and CDR2 FYNNEI. The CDR3 has 15 amino acids. J lost 3 bases, V lost 6 bases, and 8 bases had no gene match.

The rearrangement links TRBV5-1 to TRBJ2-5; TRBD2 aligns across 8 bases. In germline, CDR1 is SGHRS, CDR2 YFSETQ. The CDR3 is made up of 15 amino acids. V trimming: 4 bases; J trimming: 3 bases; junction bases outside the gene matches: 8. The CDR3 DNA is TGCGCCAGCAGCCCCGGGACTAGTACCGAAGAGACCCAGTACTTC. Encoded protein: CASSPGTSTEETQYF.

This clone was seen a single time. V and J are TRBV19 and TRBJ2-2; 7 bases are shared with TRBD2. V dropped 3 bases and J dropped 3; count of bases not matched to a gene: 4. Germline V gene sequence: CDR1 LNHDA, CDR2 SQIVND (reference sequence). The CDR3 sequence is 15 residues long. The CDR3 spells CASSMYLADTGELFF. The DNA of the CDR3 is TGTGCCAGTAGTATGTACCTAGCGGACACCGGGGAGCTGTTTTTT.

The chain couples TRBV5-6 to TRBJ1-2, with TRBD1 identical over 8 bases. There are 16 residues in the CDR3. Germline V gives CDR1 SGHDT, CDR2 YYEEEE. With 0 bases clipped from V and 0 bases from J, the junction kept 4 bases outside the gene matches. DNA for the CDR3: TGTGCCAGCAGCTTGGGGGCAGGGGGCCCTAACTATGGCTACACCTTC. This translates into CASSLGAGGPNYGYTF.

The V gene is TRBV7-8, the J gene TRBJ2-7; TRBD2 aligns across 10 bases. With V trimmed by 3 bases and J by 5 bases, 10 bases remained unmatched. Germline CDR1 reads SGHVS; CDR2 reads FQNEAQ. CDR3 size: 16 residues. CDR3 loop: CASSFVAGGFRDEQYF. DNA for the CDR3: TGTGCCAGCAGCTTTGTAGCGGGAGGATTTAGGGACGAGCAGTACTTC.